Sequencing of this T cell receptor beta chain was carried out in a study of T cell repertoires in cytomegalovirus infection. TCRdb ran MiXCR on the reads and lists one entry per CDR3 protein. The sample holds some 180,000 distinct CDR3 sequences, 17% seen once. V shed 5 bases, J shed 5 bases, and the junction held 12 bases outside the gene matches. This CDR3 comprises 16 residues. Germline values: CDR1 SEHNR, CDR2 FQNEAQ (reference sequence). Concerning this clonotype itself: Its specificity is unknown.

The study, taken as a whole, reports: Frequencies of public TCR beta families were cumulated, and this identified carriers of CMV plus the relevant HLA. Clonotype analysis showed dominance of the ex vivo response by HLA-C-restricted CMV-specific TCR beta clonotypes.

Sequencing was carried out using CD8+ T cells from PBMCs. The sequence was obtained from a human donor in good health (CMV status not recorded). Some clones in this sample may be carry-over from other donors' samples. The chain has TRBV7-9 and TRBJ2-1; 7 bases agree with TRBD1. This CDR3 reads CASSPSDRVRDNEQFF. The CDR3 bases are TGTGCCAGCAGCCCTTCCGACAGGGTTCGTGACAATGAGCAGTTCTTC.